These 20 T cell receptor beta chains were sequenced from one sample in a study of blood T cell repertoires in COVID-19. Sequencing was performed with immunoSEQ multiplex PCR; in TCRdb, only in-frame clones are kept and a portion is missing. The data contain roughly 300,000 clones, approximately 85% of them singletons. Sequenced material: peripheral blood. These receptors all stem from a human donor in a cohort sampled during active COVID-19.

This clone has only a few counts. CDR3 protein: CASSQGGRQPQHF. In DNA form, the CDR3 reads TGTGCCAGCAGCCAAGGGGGGCGGCAGCCCCAGCATTTT. The J gene is TRBJ1-5, the V gene TRBV3-1 (or the pseudogene TRBV3-2); possibly TRBD1 for D (6 bases). This CDR3 is 13 amino acids long. Germline CDR1 LGHDT, CDR2 YNNKEL (reference sequence). V shed 1 base and J shed 7 bases, with 8 bases lying between them.

The rearrangement links TRBV7-9 to TRBJ1-1; a possible D gene is TRBD1 (6 bases). Germline CDR1 reads SEHNR; CDR2 reads FQNEAQ (reference sequence). This CDR3 region has 15 residues. V lost 0 bases to trimming and J lost 3 bases, with 11 bases between them. The CDR3 coding sequence is TGTGCCAGCAGCTTAGCCTCAGGGGTTGACACTGAAGCTTTCTTT. Protein: CASSLASGVDTEAFF.

The chain couples TRBV18 to TRBJ2-5, with D possibly matching TRBD2 (5 bases). Between the trimmed V and J ends, which lost 4 bases and 4 bases, there was a span of 10 bases. The germline V gene has CDR1 KGHSH and CDR2 LQKENI. This CDR3 contains 13 residues. The CDR3 loop reads CASSLAKGETQYF. The CDR3 DNA is TGTGCCAGCTCACTAGCGAAGGGAGAGACCCAGTACTTC.

The chain is built from TRBV10-3 and TRBJ1-6; weak D call: TRBD1 (6 bases). CDR1 and CDR2 from the germline V gene are ENHRY and SYGVKD. CDR3 length: 19 amino acids. The V gene lost 6 bases and the J gene lost 1 base, with 22 bases spanning the gap. This chain's CDR3 is CAIRIQGDGELSYNSPLHF. The CDR3, as DNA: TGTGCCATCAGAATACAGGGAGATGGGGAGTTGTCCTATAATTCACCCCTCCACTTT.

The chain recombines TRBV7-2 with TRBJ1-2, with a weak D call TRBD1 (5 bases). Germline values: CDR1 SGHTA, CDR2 FQGNSA. CDR3 length: 17 residues. The ends were cut back, 1 base at V and 0 bases at J, with 15 bases in the middle. CDR3 bases: TGTGCCAGCAGCTTAGTGTCGGGGGGATCGGCTAACTATGGCTACACCTTC. It encodes CASSLVSGGSANYGYTF.

Remarks on this clone: Other DNA sequences within the sample encode an identical CDR3. CDR3 DNA sequence: TGCGCCAGCAGCTTTAGCGAGAACACTGAAGCTTTCTTT. Amino acid sequence: CASSFSENTEAFF. The genes are TRBV5-1 and TRBJ1-1; no reliable D call. Per germline, CDR1 SGHRS and CDR2 YFSETQ. CDR3 length: 13 residues. Trimming cost V 2 bases and J 1 base, with 6 bases left between them.

The chain is built from TRBV21-1 and TRBJ1-3; the table names TRBD1, a call not compared with the DNA. TRBV21-1 is designated a pseudogene. The CDR3 covers 15 residues. CDR3 sequence (DNA): TGTGCCAGCGGTCCCTCAGGGCCCTCTGGAAACACCATATATTTT. Amino acids: CASGPSGPSGNTIYF.

This chain connects TRBV3-1 (or the pseudogene TRBV3-2) to TRBJ2-7, with 7 bases aligning to TRBD2. The CDR3 has 16 amino acids. Germline CDR1 and CDR2: LGHDT and YNNKEL (reference sequence). The junction had 11 bases not matched to a gene; V was cut back by 2 bases and J by 4 bases. CDR3 in amino acids: CASSQLGLPNPYEQYF. CDR3 nucleotides: TGTGCCAGCAGCCAATTGGGACTACCGAACCCTTACGAGCAGTACTTC.

The chain employs TRBV5-1 and TRBJ2-7, with D possibly TRBD2 on 5 matching bases. The germline V gene encodes CDR1 SGHRS and CDR2 YFSETQ. This CDR3 has 16 amino acids. The V and J ends lost 0 bases and 0 bases respectively, with 13 bases between them. CDR3 sequence reads: CASSLDWPRGSYEQYF. As DNA, the CDR3 is TGCGCCAGCAGCTTGGATTGGCCCCGGGGCTCCTACGAGCAGTACTTC.

The V call is TRBV20-1, the J call TRBJ1-2, with 8 bases aligning to TRBD1. The V gene end was trimmed by 3 bases and the J gene end by 7 bases; junction bases not matched to a gene: 10. The CDR3 has 14 amino acids. Germline assignment: CDR1 DFQATT and CDR2 SNEGSKA (reference sequence). As DNA, the CDR3 is TGCAGTGCTAGTCTTCAGGGGGCAATAGGTGGCTACACCTTC. It codes for CSASLQGAIGGYTF.

V and J are TRBV28 and TRBJ1-5; D is uncertain. The CDR3 spans 18 residues. In germline, CDR1 is MDHEN, CDR2 SYDVKM. V was trimmed by 2 bases and J by 1 base, leaving 18 bases between them. The CDR3 loop reads CASSLSRYEGASNQPQHF. CDR3 DNA: TGTGCCAGCAGTTTAAGCCGCTATGAGGGCGCGAGCAATCAGCCCCAGCATTTT.

This chain connects TRBV5-4 to TRBJ2-7, with 8 positions matching TRBD2. CDR1 SGHNT and CDR2 YYREEE come from the germline V gene (reference sequence). CDR3 length: 17 residues. Trimming took 2 bases from V and 0 from J; bases not matched to a gene: 10. The CDR3 region has the DNA TGTGCCAGCAGCTTATCCCGGGGGGGACGGGGCTCCTACGAGCAGTACTTC. Amino acids: CASSLSRGGRGSYEQYF.

This clone was seen a few times. V usage is TRBV9 and J usage is TRBJ2-7; TRBD1 might be the D (6 bases). The CDR3 has 14 residues. With 4 bases removed from V and 4 bases from J, the gap between germline ends came to 15 bases. CDR1 and CDR2 (germline): SGDLS, YYNGEE. CDR3 nucleotide sequence: TGTGCCAGCAGCCCCACAGGGTATGGGTACGAGCAGTACTTC. Its protein product is CASSPTGYGYEQYF.

The V and J genes are TRBV6-4 and TRBJ2-7, with TRBD2 as a possible D gene (5 bases). Germline V gene lookup returns CDR1 MRHNA and CDR2 SNTAGT. The CDR3 extends over 15 amino acids. V shed 4 bases and J shed 3 bases, with 16 bases lying between them. For the CDR3, the DNA is TGTGCCAGCAGTGTGAATTCTGAAGGAGGCTACGAGCAGTACTTC. This codes for CASSVNSEGGYEQYF.

This chain links TRBV30 with TRBJ2-5; D is perhaps TRBD1 (6 bases). The germline V gene has CDR1 GTSNPN and CDR2 SVGIG (reference sequence). The V and J ends lost 0 bases and 5 bases respectively, with 16 bases between them. The CDR3 contains 15 residues. The CDR3 sequence is CAWSVGLWGPETQYF. The CDR3 bases are TGTGCCTGGAGTGTAGGTCTGTGGGGGCCGGAGACCCAGTACTTC.

The CDR3 protein is CASSKVPGGTATYNEQFF. The CDR3 nucleotides are TGTGCCAGCAGCAAAGTGCCAGGGGGGACAGCCACCTACAATGAGCAGTTCTTC. The V call is TRBV21-1, the J call TRBJ2-1; the table's D call of TRBD1 was not tested on the DNA. TRBV21-1 is listed as a pseudogene. The CDR3 spans 18 residues.

The chain employs TRBV27 and TRBJ2-3; D not certain. The V end lost 3 bases, the J end lost 2 bases, and 9 bases lay between the germline ends. The CDR3 is 14 amino acids. Germline V gene data show CDR1 as MNHEY and CDR2 as SMNVEV (reference sequence). This CDR3 is CASSFGPPTDTQYF. In DNA form, the CDR3 reads TGTGCCAGCAGTTTTGGGCCACCCACAGATACGCAGTATTTT.

V is TRBV28 and J is TRBJ2-7; TRBD1 matches 9 bases. Trimming at V came to 5 bases and at J to 2 bases, leaving 13 bases not matched to a gene. Germline V gene data show CDR1 as MDHEN and CDR2 as SYDVKM. The CDR3 runs to 17 residues. As DNA, the CDR3 is TGTGCCAGCAGTCTTCTTGCTCCCGGGACAGGGACCTACGAGCAGTACTTC. Amino acids: CASSLLAPGTGTYEQYF.

The V call is TRBV18, the J call TRBJ1-2; 10 positions agree with TRBD1. Germline CDR1 and CDR2: KGHSH and LQKENI. This CDR3 has 13 amino acids. Losses at the gene ends were 3 bases for V and 14 bases for J; bases not matched to a gene: 9. The CDR3 DNA follows: TGTGCCAGCTCACCTAGCGGACAGGGGGTTAGAACCTTC. Protein sequence: CASSPSGQGVRTF.

The chain recombines TRBV6-6 with TRBJ2-1; no firm D call. Germline CDR1 is MNHNY and CDR2 is SVGAGI (reference sequence). The CDR3 has 11 amino acids. The V gene lost 6 bases and the J gene lost 7 bases, with 7 bases spanning the gap. CDR3: CASSGGNEQFF. The DNA of the CDR3 is TGTGCCAGCAGCGGTGGTAATGAGCAGTTCTTC.